The clone carrying this TCR beta chain was detected a few times. This record comes from a study of human T cells and chemical hapten exposure. A single record per CDR3 protein comes from TCRdb applying MiXCR to the RACE reads. The table has 350,000 to 450,000 distinct CDR3 sequences, about 5.1% seen once. The CDR3 has 14 amino acids. Germline CDR1 is SGHRS and CDR2 is YFSETQ. Trimming removed 1 base from V and 0 bases from J, with 7 bases in between. The time point is: pre-sensitization, week 0. Treatment of the sample: therapeutic diphenylcyclopropenone sensitization with weekly scalp DPC. The sequence derives from a woman aged 50 to 60 with alopecia areata. Some clones in this sample may be carry-over from other donors' samples. The chain is built from TRBV5-1 and TRBJ1-2; D uncertain. Sample: whole blood, taken in connection with sensitization to the hapten diphenylcyclopropenone (DPC). CDR3 amino acids: CASSLSDSNYGYTF. DNA of the CDR3: TGCGCCAGCAGCTTGTCGGATTCTAACTATGGCTACACCTTC. The full variable domain, in which reference TRBV5-1 and TRBJ1-2 provide the parts outside the CDR3, is KAGVTQTPRYLIKTRGQQVTLSCSPISGHRSVSWYQQTPGQGLQFLFEYFSETQRNKGNFPGRFSGRQFSNSRSEMNVSTLELGDSALYLCASSLSDSNYGYTFGSGTRLTVV.